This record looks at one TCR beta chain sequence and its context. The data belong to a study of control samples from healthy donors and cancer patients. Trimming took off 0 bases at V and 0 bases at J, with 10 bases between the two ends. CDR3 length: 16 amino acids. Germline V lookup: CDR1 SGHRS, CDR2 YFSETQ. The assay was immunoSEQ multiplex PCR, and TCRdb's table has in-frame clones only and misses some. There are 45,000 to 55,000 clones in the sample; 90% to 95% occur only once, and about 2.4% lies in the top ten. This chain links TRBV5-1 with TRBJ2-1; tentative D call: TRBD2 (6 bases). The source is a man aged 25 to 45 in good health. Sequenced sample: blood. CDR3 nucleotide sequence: TGCGCCAGCAGCTTGGTAGTAGCGGTCTCCTACAATGAGCAGTTCTTC. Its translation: CASSLVVAVSYNEQFF.